This T cell receptor beta chain was observed in a study of OX40 agonist ivuxolimab in advanced cancers. Study details: The eligibility criteria allowed prior anti-PD-1, anti-PD-L1 or anti-CTLA-4 therapy, and about 40% had some.

Patients with autoimmune history or systemic immunosuppression were excluded. Generated by immunoSEQ multiplex PCR, the TCRdb table keeps only in-frame clones and is missing some. The sample carries some 90,000 clones, around 87% recorded once. Notes on this clone: Its matching antigen is unknown.

General study points: At 0.1 to 3.0 mg/kg and by week 6, CD4+ and CD8+ T cells in the blood had expanded clonally. Normalized T-cell clonal expansion was also low in a subset of nonresponders.

Trimming removed 3 bases at V and 7 bases at J, with 12 bases between. Germline CDR1 KGHSH, CDR2 LQKENI. The length of the CDR3 is 13 residues. The origin of this receptor is an adult with an advanced solid tumor such as melanoma, head and neck, liver or kidney cancer. The sequenced sample was CD4+ or CD8+ T cells sorted from blood, obtained in a trial of the OX40 agonist ivuxolimab. The genes are TRBV18 and TRBJ2-5; weak D call: TRBD2 (5 bases). The CDR3 here is CASSPQTEGTQYF. CDR3 sequence (DNA): TGTGCCAGCTCACCGCAAACCGAGGGGACCCAGTACTTC.